Following are 24 T cell receptor beta chains from one sample sequenced in a study of cytomegalovirus exposure and HLA in healthy donors. This PCR relied on a set of 60 Vbeta primers and 13 Jbeta primers. The data were produced by immunoSEQ multiplex PCR, yet TCRdb's version contains in-frame clones alone and is incomplete. The sample contains approximately 190,000 clones, approximately 84% of which appear only once. Sequencing used PBMCs. All receptors come from a woman aged 45-65 years in good health and CMV-seropositive.

The chain has TRBV6-5 and TRBJ1-5; TRBD1 matches at 8 bases. Germline lookup yields CDR1 MNHEY and CDR2 SVGAGI. The CDR3 has 13 residues. The V gene end was trimmed by 6 bases and the J gene end by 5 bases; junction bases not matched to a gene: 3. CDR3 bases: TGTGCCAGCAGAGGACAGGGCCATCAGCCCCAGCATTTT. This gives the protein CASRGQGHQPQHF.

This sequence joins TRBV7-2 and TRBJ2-6; D perhaps matches TRBD1 (6 bases). The V end lost 0 bases, the J end lost 1 base, and 10 bases lay between the germline ends. This CDR3 is 17 amino acids long. CDR1 and CDR2 from the germline V gene are SGHTA and FQGNSA. Here the CDR3 reads CASSLAGHPSGANVLTF. The CDR3 DNA sequence: TGTGCCAGCAGCTTAGCGGGACACCCATCTGGGGCCAACGTCCTGACTTTC.

The V gene is TRBV2, the J gene TRBJ2-5; TRBD2 might be the D (6 bases). Germline V CDR1 and CDR2: SNHLY, FYNNEI. The CDR3 totals 16 residues. V gave up 7 bases and J gave up 9 bases, with 27 bases separating them. Written as DNA, the CDR3 is TGTGCCAGCAAACTGACTGTGGCTAGCGAGGCCGGGGCCCAGTACTTC. Amino acid sequence: CASKLTVASEAGAQYF.

The chain combines TRBV21-1 with TRBJ2-5; TRBD2 was called by the table and not checked on the DNA. TRBV21-1 is given as a pseudogene. This CDR3 is 15 amino acids long. The CDR3 spells CASIKAGGLKETQYF. DNA of the CDR3: TGTGCCAGCATCAAAGCGGGGGGGCTTAAAGAGACCCAGTACTTC.

This chain connects TRBV2 to TRBJ1-4; maybe TRBD1 (5 bases). Trimming shortened V by 5 bases and J by 3 bases, and 13 bases separated the two germline ends. Germline CDR1 reads SNHLY; CDR2 reads FYNNEI. This CDR3 is 15 amino acids long. CDR3 sequence: CASSYNRLPNEKLFF. The DNA of the CDR3 is TGTGCCAGCAGTTATAACAGGTTACCTAATGAAAAACTGTTTTTT.

This clone was observed a single time. In nucleotides, the CDR3 is TGTGCCAGCAGCAACCCACCGGGTTCCCGCGGGACAGATACGCAGTATTTT. It translates to CASSNPPGSRGTDTQYF. The rearrangement joins TRBV5-4 to TRBJ2-3; TRBD2 might be the D (5 bases). This CDR3 is 17 amino acids long. Germline V CDR1 and CDR2: SGHNT, YYREEE (reference sequence). V was shortened by 4 bases and J by 3 bases, with 21 bases between the two germline ends.

The rearrangement joins TRBV5-3 to TRBJ2-3; 13 bases are shared with TRBD2. TRBV5-3 qualifies as an ORF whose function is uncertain. The CDR3 spans 19 residues. With 0 bases clipped from V and 2 bases from J, the junction kept 9 bases outside the gene matches. CDR3 in amino acids: CARSLVLAGGPSHTDTQYF. The DNA for the CDR3 is TGTGCCAGAAGCTTGGTACTAGCGGGGGGGCCTAGCCACACAGATACGCAGTATTTT.

J is TRBJ1-5 and V is TRBV4-3, with D unclear. CDR1 LGHNA and CDR2 YSLEER come from the germline V gene. The CDR3 is 13 residues long. The germline V and J ends were trimmed by 0 bases and 6 bases, with 6 bases remaining between them. CDR3 protein: CASSQELSQPQHF. The CDR3 coding sequence is TGCGCCAGCAGCCAAGAGTTGAGTCAGCCCCAGCATTTT.

The rearrangement links TRBV7-2 to TRBJ2-7, with TRBD1 identical over 9 bases. The CDR3 runs 15 residues. The germline V gene has CDR1 SGHTA and CDR2 FQGNSA. With 4 bases clipped from V and 6 bases from J, the junction kept 10 bases outside the gene matches. The CDR3: CASSYLRDRASEQYF. The CDR3 DNA reads as TGTGCCAGCAGCTATCTCAGGGACAGGGCGTCCGAGCAGTACTTC. Together with reference TRBV7-2 and TRBJ2-7, the CDR3 gives the full variable domain: GAGVSQSPSNKVTEKGKDVELRCDPISGHTALYWYRQSLGQGLEFLIYFQGNSAPDKSGLPSDRFSAERTGGSVSTLTIQRTQQEDSAVYLCASSYLRDRASEQYFGPGTRLTVT.

The V and J genes are TRBV5-4 and TRBJ2-1; 7 nucleotides match TRBD2. The CDR3 length is 15 residues. Looked up from germline, CDR1 is SGHNT and CDR2 is YYREEE (reference sequence). The V and J ends lost 4 bases and 9 bases, in that order; junction bases with no gene match: 13. The CDR3 here is CASSPGTSVNPEQFF. As DNA, the CDR3 is TGTGCCAGCAGCCCCGGAACTAGCGTCAACCCTGAGCAGTTCTTC.

The chain couples TRBV5-1 to TRBJ2-7; 16 bases match TRBD2. Germline V lookup: CDR1 SGHRS, CDR2 YFSETQ. The length of the CDR3 is 16 residues. After removal of 3 bases from V and 3 bases from J, the junction contained 3 bases not matched to a gene. The chain's CDR3 is CASSYGTSGGVYEQYF. The CDR3 DNA sequence: TGCGCCAGCAGCTACGGGACTAGCGGGGGGGTCTACGAGCAGTACTTC. The complete variable domain, with remaining parts taken from reference TRBV5-1 and TRBJ2-7, reads KAGVTQTPRYLIKTRGQQVTLSCSPISGHRSVSWYQQTPGQGLQFLFEYFSETQRNKGNFPGRFSGRQFSNSRSEMNVSTLELGDSALYLCASSYGTSGGVYEQYFGPGTRLTVT.

The chain joins TRBV5-4 to TRBJ1-1, with 11 bases matching TRBD1. CDR3 length: 18 residues. Germline V gene data show CDR1 as SGHNT and CDR2 as YYREEE (reference sequence). The J segment lost 0 bases and the V segment lost 4 bases, leaving 11 bases of the junction unmatched. The CDR3 here is CASSQAFGQGALNTEAFF. The DNA of the CDR3 is TGTGCCAGCAGCCAAGCTTTCGGACAGGGGGCGTTGAACACTGAAGCTTTCTTT.

This clone has a single count. The sample carries other DNA sequences with the same CDR3. The CDR3 sequence: CASSQDNAGTYEQYF. The CDR3 nucleotides read TGCGCCAGCAGCCAAGATAATGCGGGCACCTACGAGCAGTACTTC. V gene TRBV4-3 combines with J gene TRBJ2-7; possible D gene TRBD2, 5 bases. V lost 0 bases, J lost 2 bases, and 11 bases lay in between. Germline CDR1 LGHNA, CDR2 YSLEER. The CDR3 length is 15 residues.

The chain carries TRBV7-2 and TRBJ2-2, with 7 bases aligning to TRBD2. Trimming cost V 2 bases and J 0 bases; bases outside gene matches: 9. From germline, CDR1 is SGHTA and CDR2 FQGNSA. The CDR3 has 18 amino acids. CDR3 amino acids: CASSLRVFAGANTGELFF. CDR3 nucleotide sequence: TGTGCCAGCAGCTTACGAGTTTTCGCGGGGGCGAACACCGGGGAGCTGTTTTTT.

This clone was counted once. The chain carries TRBV4-2 and TRBJ2-3, with D possibly TRBD1 on 5 matching bases. The V end lost 1 base, the J end lost 6 bases, and 11 bases lay between the germline ends. The CDR3 spans 14 residues. Germline V gene data show CDR1 as LGHNA and CDR2 as YNFKEQ. The DNA of the CDR3 is TGTGCCAGCAGCCAAGGGGGCTCTCAGGATACGCAGTATTTT. Translation gives CASSQGGSQDTQYF.

The chain recombines TRBV30 with TRBJ2-6, with D perhaps matching TRBD1 (5 bases). Germline V gene sequence: CDR1 GTSNPN, CDR2 SVGIG (reference sequence). V lost 2 bases and J lost 4, with 12 bases in between. The CDR3 extends over 15 amino acids. The CDR3 coding sequence is TGTGCCTGGAGTACCAGGGTTACCGGGGCCAACGTCCTGACTTTC. This sequence encodes CAWSTRVTGANVLTF.

The chain has TRBV2 and TRBJ1-6, with TRBD1 as a possible D gene (6 bases). Trimming left V 7 bases short and J 3 bases short, with 13 bases between. The germline V gene has CDR1 SNHLY and CDR2 FYNNEI. The CDR3 totals 15 residues. This chain's CDR3 is CASMGQMGYNSPLHF. The CDR3, as DNA: TGTGCCAGCATGGGACAAATGGGCTATAATTCACCCCTCCACTTT. Filled out from reference TRBV2 and TRBJ1-6, the complete variable domain reads EPEVTQTPSHQVTQMGQEVILRCVPISNHLYFYWYRQILGQKVEFLVSFYNNEISEKSEIFDDQFSVERPDGSNFTLKIRSTKLEDSAMYFCASMGQMGYNSPLHFGNGTRLTVT.

The CDR3 region is CASSVRSSRGGTGELFF. CDR3 DNA: TGTGCCAGCAGTGTCCGGTCGTCGCGGGGGGGCACCGGGGAGCTGTTTTTT. The V call is TRBV7-8, the J call TRBJ2-2; 9 nucleotides match TRBD2. The CDR3 length is 17 residues. The V and J ends lost 6 bases and 4 bases, in that order; junction bases with no gene match: 12. Per germline, CDR1 SGHVS and CDR2 FQNEAQ.

The chain recombines TRBV7-2 with TRBJ1-5; D unclear. The CDR3 covers 14 residues. Trimming cost V 5 bases and J 9 bases, with 17 bases left between them. The germline gives CDR1 SGHTA, CDR2 FQGNSA. As DNA, the CDR3 is TGTGCCAGCAGCCTCGACCCGAGCCGAGGGCCCCAGCATTTT. Amino acid sequence: CASSLDPSRGPQHF.

This chain links TRBV6-6 with TRBJ2-2; weak D call: TRBD1 (6 bases). This CDR3 has 14 residues. Trimming left V 5 bases short and J 6 bases short, with 13 bases between. Germline CDR1 is MNHNY and CDR2 is SVGAGI (reference sequence). The CDR3 DNA reads TGTGCCAGCAGTGCTTCCCAGGGGCCCGGGGAGCTGTTTTTT. This sequence encodes CASSASQGPGELFF.

This clone appeared many times. J is TRBJ1-2 and V is TRBV19; the D gene is possibly TRBD1 (5 bases). V was shortened by 6 bases and J by 8 bases, with 13 bases between the two germline ends. This CDR3 has 12 amino acids. Germline-derived CDR1 and CDR2 are LNHDA and SQIVND (reference sequence). The CDR3 here is CASSPPGSGYTF. CDR3 in DNA: TGTGCCAGTAGCCCCCCAGGGTCGGGCTACACCTTC.

This chain links TRBV5-5 with TRBJ1-4, with D unresolved. V lost 4 bases to trimming and J lost 6 bases, with 16 bases between them. CDR1 is SGHKS and CDR2 is YYEKEE in the germline V gene (reference sequence). CDR3 length equals 15 residues. The CDR3 region is CASSPSGGSYEKLFF. The CDR3 coding sequence is TGTGCCAGCAGCCCCTCGGGCGGGTCCTATGAAAAACTGTTTTTT.

V and J are TRBV4-2 and TRBJ2-3; 8 bases align to TRBD1. Trimming took 1 base from V and 9 from J; bases not matched to a gene: 18. The length of the CDR3 is 18 residues. The germline CDR1 and CDR2 sequences are LGHNA and YNFKEQ. CDR3 sequence (DNA): TGTGCCAGCAGCCAAGCACAAGTTCCGGGACAGGTGTACTACACGCAGTATTTT. It encodes CASSQAQVPGQVYYTQYF.

This clone was seen just once. Compared with germline, one end of the junction differs, possibly owing to a read error. The chain links TRBV7-7 to TRBJ2-7, with 9 bases aligning to TRBD1. CDR1 is SSHAT and CDR2 is FNYEAQ in the germline V gene (reference sequence). This CDR3 is built from 15 residues. The CDR3 region has the DNA TGTGCTAGCAGCGGAGGACAGGGGAGCTCCTACGAGCAGTACTTC. Translating it yields CASSGGQGSSYEQYF. The variable domain in full, with the rest retrieved from reference TRBV7-7 and TRBJ2-7, is GAGVSQSPRYKVTKRGQDVTLRCDPISSHATLYWYQQALGQGPEFLTYFNYEAQPDKSGLPSDRFSAERPEGSISTLTIQRTEQRDSAMYRCASSGGQGSSYEQYFGPGTRLTVT.